These 10 T cell receptor beta chains share one sample of origin, sequenced in a study of T cell clusters in autoimmune cytopenias. TRB was amplified from about 250 ng of peripheral blood genomic DNA per sample. TRB was amplified by touch-down multiplex PCR, primer pools A and B combined. TCRdb reworked the multiplex PCR reads into one entry per CDR3 protein, no DNA. The sample totals about 2,700 distinct CDR3 sequences; its top ten clones hold around 19%. Sequencing was done on a sample of peripheral blood. The receptors derive from a human donor with an autoimmune cytopenia, with autoimmune hepatitis or in good health (not recorded which).

This clonotype is deemed medium-sized by its frequency. V gene TRBV6-6 combines with J gene TRBJ2-7; TCRdb selects TRBD1, and the lack of DNA leaves this call unchecked. Germline V lookup: CDR1 MNHNY, CDR2 SVGAGI (reference sequence). CDR3 length: 16 amino acids. CDR3 protein: CASSYGRGRSPYEQYF.

This clonotype is identified as medium-sized from frequency. V is TRBV6-1 and J is TRBJ2-3; TCRdb returns TRBD1, unconfirmable since there is no DNA. The CDR3 spans 15 residues. Germline V gene data show CDR1 as MNHNS and CDR2 as SASEGT. The CDR3 reads CASFPDRASTDTQYF.

By frequency, this clonotype is medium-sized. V usage is TRBV5-1 and J usage is TRBJ2-3; there is no DNA to check the TCRdb D call of TRBD2. This CDR3 has 16 amino acids. Per germline, CDR1 SGHRS and CDR2 YFSETQ. The CDR3: CASSLGSVAGADTQYF.

According to its frequency, this clonotype is medium-sized. J is TRBJ2-2 and V is TRBV6-2 or TRBV6-3. CDR3 length equals 16 residues. Germline V lookup: CDR1 MNHEY, CDR2 SVGEGT. CDR3 sequence reads: CASSYRMSLNTGELFF.

This clonotype is deemed medium-sized by its frequency. V gene TRBV18 combines with J gene TRBJ2-7; the D gene TCRdb calls, TRBD1, cannot be checked with no DNA. This CDR3 is built from 15 residues. The V gene's germline CDR1 is KGHSH and CDR2 LQKENI. The CDR3 here is CASSPPKPGNYEQYF. The full variable domain, rest sourced from reference TRBV18 and TRBJ2-7, is NAGVMQNPRHLVRRRGQEARLRCSPMKGHSHVYWYRQLPEEGLKFMVYLQKENIIDESGMPKERFSAEFPKEGPSILRIQQVVRGDSAAYFCASSPPKPGNYEQYFGPGTRLTVT.

This clonotype counts as medium-sized (0.01 to 0.1%) by frequency. The gene calls are TRBV27 and TRBJ2-5. In germline, CDR1 is MNHEY, CDR2 SMNVEV (reference sequence). This CDR3 contains 13 residues. CDR3 protein: CASSYGDQETQYF.

Judged by frequency, this clonotype is medium-sized (0.01 to 0.1%). The gene calls are TRBV10-3 and TRBJ2-1; TCRdb lists TRBD1, though no DNA is available to test this call. The germline V gene has CDR1 ENHRY and CDR2 SYGVKD. The CDR3 extends over 15 amino acids. The CDR3 spells CAISKGQRTSNEQFF.

The rearrangement joins TRBV7-2 to TRBJ2-3; TCRdb returns TRBD1, unconfirmable since there is no DNA. From germline, CDR1 is SGHTA and CDR2 FQGNSA. This CDR3 comprises 14 residues. The CDR3 reads CASSGGPTVPKGYF. Full variable domain (rest looked up from reference TRBV7-2 and TRBJ2-3): GAGVSQSPSNKVTEKGKDVELRCDPISGHTALYWYRQSLGQGLEFLIYFQGNSAPDKSGLPSDRFSAERTGGSVSTLTIQRTQQEDSAVYLCASSGGPTVPKGYFGPGTRLTVL.

This clonotype is called medium-sized based on its frequency. V gene TRBV5-1 combines with J gene TRBJ2-1; TCRdb's D call of TRBD2 is untestable without DNA. Germline loops: CDR1 SGHRS, CDR2 YFSETQ. The length of the CDR3 is 14 residues. CDR3 in amino acids: CASSWSLVYNEQFF.

Measured by frequency, this clonotype is medium-sized. The rearrangement links TRBV30 to TRBJ1-2; TCRdb gives TRBD1 as the D gene, but with no DNA this cannot be confirmed. This CDR3 region has 15 residues. Per germline, CDR1 GTSNPN and CDR2 SVGIG (reference sequence). CDR3 loop: CAWTRGEPGGFGYTF.